This TCR beta chain was recorded in a study of T cell responses to AZD1222 COVID-19 vaccine. Study-wide findings and caveats: Clonal diversity was possibly underestimated, and white British individuals and females predominated among donors. Spike-specific TCR breadth and depth were elevated following two AZD1222 doses.

TCRdb's copy holds only in-frame clones and misses some; the assay was immunoSEQ multiplex PCR. Seen here are 130,000 or so clones, 75% to 95% observed once, and the top ten hold 1.5% to 2%. With 4 bases removed from V and 6 bases from J, the gap between germline ends came to 7 bases. This CDR3 region has 11 residues. Germline CDR1 and CDR2: MNHEY and SMNVEV (reference sequence). In this sample, this clone turned up a few times. Its antigen remains unknown. The material sequenced was peripheral blood, taken 28 days after the second AZD1222 dose. The rearrangement links TRBV27 to TRBJ2-7, with D hard to call. This receptor was obtained from an adult who received the AZD1222 COVID-19 vaccine. The DNA for the CDR3 is TGTGCCAGCAGTTCCTGGGGCGAGCAGTACTTC. Its protein product is CASSSWGEQYF.